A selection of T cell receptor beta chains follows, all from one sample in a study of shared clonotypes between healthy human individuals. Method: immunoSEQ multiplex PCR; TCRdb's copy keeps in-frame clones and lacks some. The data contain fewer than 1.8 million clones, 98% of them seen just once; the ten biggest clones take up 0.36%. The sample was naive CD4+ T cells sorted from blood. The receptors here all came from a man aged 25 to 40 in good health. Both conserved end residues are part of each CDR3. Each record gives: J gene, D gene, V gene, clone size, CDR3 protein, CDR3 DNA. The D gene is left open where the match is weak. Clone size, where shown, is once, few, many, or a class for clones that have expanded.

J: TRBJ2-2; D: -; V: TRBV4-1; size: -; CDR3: CASSRAQRANTGELFF; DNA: TGCGCCAGCAGCAGAGCACAGCGCGCGAACACCGGGGAGCTGTTTTTT
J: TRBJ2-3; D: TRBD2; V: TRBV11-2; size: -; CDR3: CASSFTYSGRQVDTQYF; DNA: TGTGCCAGCAGTTTTACCTATAGCGGGAGACAGGTAGATACGCAGTATTTT
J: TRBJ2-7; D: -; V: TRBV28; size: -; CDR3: CASSFLRRGAEQYF; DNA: TGTGCCAGCAGTTTCTTAAGAAGAGGGGCCGAGCAGTACTTC
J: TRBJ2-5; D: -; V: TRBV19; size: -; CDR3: CASSIGFQAQETQYF; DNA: TGTGCCAGTAGTATTGGCTTCCAGGCCCAAGAGACCCAGTACTTC
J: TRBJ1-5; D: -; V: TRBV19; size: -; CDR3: CASSPLRGGGQPQHF; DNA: TGTGCCAGTAGTCCGCTGAGAGGGGGGGGACAGCCCCAGCATTTT
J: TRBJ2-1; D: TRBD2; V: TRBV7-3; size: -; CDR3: CASSPSGRGDNEQFF; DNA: TGTGCCAGCAGCCCAAGCGGGAGAGGGGACAATGAGCAGTTCTTC
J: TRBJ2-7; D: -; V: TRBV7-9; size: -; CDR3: CASGSLGQGGDEQYF; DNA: TGTGCCAGCGGATCCCTCGGCCAGGGCGGCGACGAGCAGTACTTC
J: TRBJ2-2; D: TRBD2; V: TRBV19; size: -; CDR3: CASSTGLARTGELFF; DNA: TGTGCCAGTAGTACCGGACTAGCCCGCACCGGGGAGCTGTTTTTT
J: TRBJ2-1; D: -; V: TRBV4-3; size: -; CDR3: CASSQDRLIRNNEQFF; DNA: TGCGCCAGCAGCCAAGATAGGTTGATCAGAAACAATGAGCAGTTCTTC
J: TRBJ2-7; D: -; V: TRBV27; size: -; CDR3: CASKQWAGTPYEQYF; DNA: TGTGCCAGCAAGCAGTGGGCGGGCACCCCCTACGAGCAGTACTTC
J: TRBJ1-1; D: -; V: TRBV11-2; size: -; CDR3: CASSLNPGRAEAFF; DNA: TGTGCCAGCAGCTTAAACCCAGGGCGCGCTGAAGCTTTCTTT
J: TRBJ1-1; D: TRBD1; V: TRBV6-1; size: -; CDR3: CASRGTGGHTEAFF; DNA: TGTGCCAGCAGAGGGACAGGGGGCCACACTGAAGCTTTCTTT
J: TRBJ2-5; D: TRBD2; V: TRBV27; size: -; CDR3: CASSALAGASQETQYF; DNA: TGTGCCAGCAGTGCTTTAGCGGGAGCCTCGCAAGAGACCCAGTACTTC
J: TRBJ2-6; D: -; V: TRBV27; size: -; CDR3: CASSLLTVSRSGANVLTF; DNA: TGTGCCAGCAGTTTACTAACAGTATCCCGTTCTGGGGCCAACGTCCTGACTTTC
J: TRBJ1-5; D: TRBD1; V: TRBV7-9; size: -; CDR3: CASRLDGTGTHSNQPQHF; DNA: TGTGCCAGCAGACTTGACGGGACAGGGACACATAGCAATCAGCCCCAGCATTTT
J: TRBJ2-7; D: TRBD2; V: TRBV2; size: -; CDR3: CASSTTSGEQYF; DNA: TGTGCCAGCAGCACCACTAGCGGCGAGCAGTACTTC
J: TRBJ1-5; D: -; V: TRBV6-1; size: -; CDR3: CASSEWDQTVYQPQHF; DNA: TGTGCCAGCAGTGAATGGGATCAGACAGTATATCAGCCCCAGCATTTT
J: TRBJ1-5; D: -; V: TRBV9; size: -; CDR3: CASSQLGGVQPQHF; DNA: TGTGCCAGCAGCCAGTTGGGGGGCGTGCAGCCCCAGCATTTT
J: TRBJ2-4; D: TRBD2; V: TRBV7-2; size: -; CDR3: CASSPPRWASGMVKNIQYF; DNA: TGTGCCAGCAGCCCCCCGAGGTGGGCTAGCGGGATGGTCAAAAACATTCAGTACTTC
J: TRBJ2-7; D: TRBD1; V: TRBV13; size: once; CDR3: CASSLRQGEPYEQYF; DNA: TGTGCCAGCAGCTTGAGACAGGGGGAGCCCTACGAGCAGTACTTC
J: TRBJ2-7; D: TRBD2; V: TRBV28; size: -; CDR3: CASADRLAAYEQYF; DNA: TGTGCCAGCGCAGATAGACTAGCTGCTTACGAGCAGTACTTC
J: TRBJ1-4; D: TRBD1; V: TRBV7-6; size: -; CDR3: CASSSQGAANEKLFF; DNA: TGTGCCAGCAGCTCACAGGGGGCAGCTAATGAAAAACTGTTTTTT
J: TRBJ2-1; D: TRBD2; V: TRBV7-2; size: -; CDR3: CASSARSSGAYNEQFF; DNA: TGTGCCAGCAGCGCCCGGTCTAGCGGGGCCTACAATGAGCAGTTCTTC
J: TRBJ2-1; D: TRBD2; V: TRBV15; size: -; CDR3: CATSTSPSGSFEIF; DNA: TGTGCCACCAGCACCAGTCCTAGCGGGAGCTTCGAGATCTTC
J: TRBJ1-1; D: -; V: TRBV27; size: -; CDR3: CASSSPLGRADTEAFF; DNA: TGTGCCAGCAGTTCCCCCTTGGGCAGGGCCGACACTGAAGCTTTCTTT
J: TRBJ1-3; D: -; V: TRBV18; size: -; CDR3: CASSPVQGSSGNTIYF; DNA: TGTGCCAGCTCACCCGTCCAGGGGAGCTCTGGAAACACCATATATTTT
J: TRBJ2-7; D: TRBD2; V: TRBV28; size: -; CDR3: CASSSYYEREDTYEQYF; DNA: TGTGCCAGCAGTTCCTACTACGAGCGGGAGGATACCTACGAGCAGTACTTC
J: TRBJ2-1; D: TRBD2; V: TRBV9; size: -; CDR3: CASSVGVSGSGSEQFF; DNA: TGTGCCAGCAGCGTAGGGGTTAGCGGGAGTGGTAGTGAGCAGTTCTTC
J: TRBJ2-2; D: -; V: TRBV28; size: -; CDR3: CASSKLRVTNTGELFF; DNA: TGTGCCAGCAGCAAACTCAGGGTGACGAACACCGGGGAGCTGTTTTTT
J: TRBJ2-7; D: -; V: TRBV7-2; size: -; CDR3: CASSLGRGQPYEQYF; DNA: TGTGCCAGCAGCTTAGGGCGAGGGCAACCCTACGAGCAGTACTTC
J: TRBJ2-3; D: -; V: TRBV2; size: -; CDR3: CASSVNTDTQYF; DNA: TGTGCCAGCAGTGTAAACACAGATACGCAGTATTTT
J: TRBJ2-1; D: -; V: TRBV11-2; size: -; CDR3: CASSQTRVGSAAQFF; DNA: TGTGCCAGCAGCCAGACAAGGGTCGGTAGCGCCGCGCAGTTCTTC
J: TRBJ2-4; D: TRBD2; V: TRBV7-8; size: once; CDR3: CASSLVVSSGRGSYGKNIQYF; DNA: TGTGCCAGCAGCTTAGTTGTGTCTAGCGGGAGGGGTTCTTACGGCAAAAACATTCAGTACTTC
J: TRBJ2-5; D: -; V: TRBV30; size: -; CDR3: CAWSVVGQRAETQYF; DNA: TGTGCCTGGAGTGTTGTGGGACAGCGGGCTGAGACCCAGTACTTC
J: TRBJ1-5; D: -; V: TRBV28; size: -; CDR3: CASGSGNQPQHF; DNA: TGTGCCAGCGGGTCCGGCAATCAGCCCCAGCATTTT
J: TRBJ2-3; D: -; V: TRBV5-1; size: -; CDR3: CASSWDSKPGTDTQYF; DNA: TGCGCCAGCAGCTGGGACTCCAAACCTGGCACAGATACGCAGTATTTT
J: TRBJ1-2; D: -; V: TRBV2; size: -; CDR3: CASSEGGYGYTF; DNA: TGTGCCAGCAGTGAAGGGGGCTATGGCTACACCTTC
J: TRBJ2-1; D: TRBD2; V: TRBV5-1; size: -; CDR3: CASSLGLAGVNEQFF; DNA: TGCGCCAGCAGCTTGGGGCTAGCGGGAGTGAATGAGCAGTTCTTC
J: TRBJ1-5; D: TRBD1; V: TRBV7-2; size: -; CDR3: CATARQGSNQPQHF; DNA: TGTGCCACCGCTAGACAGGGGAGCAATCAGCCCCAGCATTTT
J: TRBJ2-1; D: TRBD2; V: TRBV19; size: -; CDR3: CASSRTSELTYNEQFF; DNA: TGTGCCAGTAGTAGGACTAGCGAATTAACCTACAATGAGCAGTTCTTC
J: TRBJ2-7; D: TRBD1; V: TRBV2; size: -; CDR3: CASSYLRDRSSYEQYF; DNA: TGTGCCAGCTCATACCTCCGGGACAGAAGCTCCTACGAGCAGTACTTC
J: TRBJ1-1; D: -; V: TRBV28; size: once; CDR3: CASSEGYAEAFF; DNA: TGTGCCAGCTCTGAGGGGTACGCTGAAGCTTTCTTT
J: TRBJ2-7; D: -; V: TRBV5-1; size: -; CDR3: CASSLVSVGGSSSYEQYF; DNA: TGCGCCAGCAGCTTGGTAAGTGTAGGGGGTTCAAGCTCCTACGAGCAGTACTTC
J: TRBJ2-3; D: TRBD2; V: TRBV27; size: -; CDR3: CASSLSLAGGPRDTQYF; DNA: TGTGCCAGCAGTTTATCACTAGCGGGAGGGCCAAGAGATACGCAGTATTTT
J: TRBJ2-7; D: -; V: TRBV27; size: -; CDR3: CASGSRDGYEQYF; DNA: TGTGCCAGCGGATCCCGGGACGGCTACGAGCAGTACTTC
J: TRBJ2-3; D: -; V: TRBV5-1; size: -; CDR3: CASSLTDSTDTQYF; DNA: TGCGCCAGCAGCTTGACAGATAGCACAGATACGCAGTATTTT
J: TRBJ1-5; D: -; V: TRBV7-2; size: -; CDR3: CASSLGQAPNQPQHF; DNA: TGTGCCAGCAGCTTAGGTCAGGCCCCCAATCAGCCCCAGCATTTT
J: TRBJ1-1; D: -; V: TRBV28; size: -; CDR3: CASGGANTEAFF; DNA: TGTGCCAGCGGAGGGGCGAACACTGAAGCTTTCTTT
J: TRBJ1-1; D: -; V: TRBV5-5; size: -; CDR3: CASSLLTGGNTEAFF; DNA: TGTGCCAGCAGCTTGTTGACTGGGGGGAACACTGAAGCTTTCTTT
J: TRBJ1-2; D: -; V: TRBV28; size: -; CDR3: CASSLARQGRDAGDGYTF; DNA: TGTGCCAGCAGTTTAGCCCGGCAGGGTAGGGATGCCGGGGATGGCTACACCTTC
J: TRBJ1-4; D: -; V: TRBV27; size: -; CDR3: CASSLDARAGKLFF; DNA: TGTGCCAGCAGTTTAGATGCCAGGGCGGGAAAACTGTTTTTT
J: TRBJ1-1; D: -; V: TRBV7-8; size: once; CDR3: CASSLVPSYSEAFF; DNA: TGTGCCAGCAGCTTAGTTCCCAGCTACTCTGAAGCTTTCTTT
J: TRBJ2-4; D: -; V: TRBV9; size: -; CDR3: CASSPVGDGGKNIQYF; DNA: TGTGCCAGCAGCCCCGTGGGGGATGGGGGAAAAAACATTCAGTACTTC
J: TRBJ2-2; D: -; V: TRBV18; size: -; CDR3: CASSPQQDSGGELFF; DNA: TGTGCCAGCTCACCGCAGCAGGACTCAGGCGGGGAGCTGTTTTTT
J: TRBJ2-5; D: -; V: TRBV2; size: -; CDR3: CASSGTGTSQETQYF; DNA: TGTGCCAGCAGCGGAACTGGGACATCTCAGGAGACCCAGTACTTC
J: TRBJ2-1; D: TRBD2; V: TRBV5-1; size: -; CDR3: CASTKIARTSGSSYNEQFF; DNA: TGCGCCAGCACCAAAATAGCCCGGACTAGCGGGAGCTCCTACAATGAGCAGTTCTTC
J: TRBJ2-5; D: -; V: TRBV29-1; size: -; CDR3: CSASRKAGGETQYF; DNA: TGCAGCGCCTCAAGAAAAGCGGGCGGAGAGACCCAGTACTTC